This T cell receptor (beta chain) was obtained from a study of cytomegalovirus exposure and HLA in healthy donors. Study-level points and caveats: A later analysis associated 16,951 TCR beta sequences with HLA alleles at a 0.05 false discovery rate. For most TCR sequences rarity was the rule, although some public TCRs occurred in many donors. Because they were indistinguishable, some V segments, including TRBV6-2 and TRBV6-3, were excluded.

The CDR3 is 16 amino acids. Unmatched junction bases numbered 7, after V lost 1 base and J lost 2 bases. Germline V CDR1 and CDR2: SEHNR, FQNEAQ (reference sequence). Primers: 60 Vbeta forward and 13 Jbeta reverse. Libraries were prepared by immunoSEQ multiplex PCR; TCRdb keeps only in-frame clonotypes and omits some of them. The sample carries 170,000 or so clones, about 80% recorded once. For this clone: Its antigen is undetermined.

Healthy bone marrow donors made up the donors. The clonotype comes from a man aged 30 to 45 in good health and CMV-seropositive. J is TRBJ2-7 and V is TRBV7-9, with 8 bases identical to TRBD2. The sequenced material came from PBMCs. The DNA of the CDR3 is TGTGCCAGCAGCTTAGTTGGCGGGGGGCGGACCTACGAGCAGTACTTC. Protein product: CASSLVGGGRTYEQYF.